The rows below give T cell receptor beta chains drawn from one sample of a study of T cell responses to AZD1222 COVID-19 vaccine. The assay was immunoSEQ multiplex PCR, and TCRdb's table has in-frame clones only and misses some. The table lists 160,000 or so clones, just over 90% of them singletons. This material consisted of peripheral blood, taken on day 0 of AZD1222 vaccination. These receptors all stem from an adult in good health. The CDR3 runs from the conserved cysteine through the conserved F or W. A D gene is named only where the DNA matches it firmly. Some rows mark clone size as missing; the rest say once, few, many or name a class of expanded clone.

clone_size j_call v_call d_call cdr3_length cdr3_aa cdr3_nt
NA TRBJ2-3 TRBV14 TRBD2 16 CASSRQSGRGTDTQYF TGTGCCAGCAGCCGACAGAGCGGGAGAGGGACAGATACGCAGTATTTT
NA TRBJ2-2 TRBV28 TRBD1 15 CASRKGQGNTGELFF TGTGCCAGCAGAAAGGGACAGGGAAACACCGGGGAGCTGTTTTTT
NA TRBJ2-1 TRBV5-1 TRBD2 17 CASRLTGTSGSLNEQFF TGCGCCAGCAGGCTAACCGGGACTAGCGGGAGTCTCAATGAGCAGTTCTTC
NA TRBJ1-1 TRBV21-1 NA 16 CASSNQDSNGNTEAFF TGTGCCAGCAGCAACCAGGACAGTAACGGGAACACTGAAGCTTTCTTT
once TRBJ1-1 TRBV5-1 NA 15 CASSQGGGLDTEAFF TGCGCCAGCAGCCAAGGAGGGGGATTAGACACTGAAGCTTTCTTT
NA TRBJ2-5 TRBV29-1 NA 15 CSVEGGTQGIETQYF TGCAGCGTCGAAGGAGGGACCCAAGGAATCGAGACCCAGTACTTC
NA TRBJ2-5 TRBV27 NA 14 CASSSGAGVETQYF TGTGCCAGCAGTTCAGGGGCAGGGGTGGAGACCCAGTACTTC
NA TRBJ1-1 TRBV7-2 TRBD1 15 CASSFPTGASVEAFF TGTGCCAGCAGCTTCCCGACAGGGGCTTCCGTTGAAGCTTTCTTT
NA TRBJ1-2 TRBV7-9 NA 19 CASSLFTVLRGNGNYGYTF TGTGCCAGCAGCTTATTTACCGTTCTTAGGGGGAATGGAAACTATGGCTACACCTTC
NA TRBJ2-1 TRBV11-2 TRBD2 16 CASTLTTSGIYNEQFF TGTGCCAGCACCCTTACAACTAGCGGGATCTACAATGAGCAGTTCTTC
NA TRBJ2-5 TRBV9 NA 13 CASSVDYRETQYF TGTGCCAGCAGCGTGGACTACCGGGAGACCCAGTACTTC
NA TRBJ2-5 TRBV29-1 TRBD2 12 CSGRAGGETQYF TGCAGCGGGCGAGCGGGAGGGGAGACCCAGTACTTC
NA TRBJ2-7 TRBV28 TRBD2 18 CASSQLGLAGGPSYEQYF TGTGCCAGCAGTCAACTCGGACTAGCGGGAGGGCCCTCCTACGAGCAGTACTTC
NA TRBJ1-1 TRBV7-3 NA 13 CASSLSGMVEAFF TGTGCCAGCAGCTTATCCGGAATGGTTGAAGCTTTCTTT
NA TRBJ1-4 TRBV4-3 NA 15 CASSQDRDGNEKLFF TGCGCCAGCAGCCAAGATCGAGACGGGAATGAAAAACTGTTTTTT
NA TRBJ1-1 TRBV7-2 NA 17 CASSPPWGQDTNTEAFF TGTGCCAGCAGCCCTCCTTGGGGGCAGGACACGAACACTGAAGCTTTCTTT
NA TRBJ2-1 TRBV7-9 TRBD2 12 CASSSGGSEQFF TGTGCCAGCAGTTCCGGCGGGAGTGAGCAGTTCTTC
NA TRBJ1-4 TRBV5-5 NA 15 CASSPQGYTNEKLFF TGTGCCAGCAGCCCACAGGGTTACACTAATGAAAAACTGTTTTTT
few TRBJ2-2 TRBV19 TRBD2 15 CASRGSGNNTGELFF TGTGCCAGTAGGGGTAGCGGGAATAACACCGGGGAGCTGTTTTTT
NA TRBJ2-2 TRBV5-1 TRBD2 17 CASSLPRGGLNTGELFF TGCGCCAGCAGCTTACCTCGGGGGGGCTTGAACACCGGGGAGCTGTTTTTT
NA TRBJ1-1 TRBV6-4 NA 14 CASSDGGENTEAFF TGTGCCAGCAGTGACGGAGGGGAGAACACTGAAGCTTTCTTT
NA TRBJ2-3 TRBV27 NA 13 CASSTPNTDTQYF TGTGCCAGCAGTACACCCAACACAGATACGCAGTATTTT
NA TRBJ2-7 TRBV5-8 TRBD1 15 CASSVRWQGVHEQYF TGTGCCAGCAGCGTGAGGTGGCAGGGGGTCCACGAGCAGTACTTC
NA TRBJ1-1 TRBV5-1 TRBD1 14 CASSLDRGRTEAFF TGCGCCAGCAGCTTGGACAGGGGGCGAACTGAAGCTTTCTTT
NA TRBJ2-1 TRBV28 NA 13 CASRADSYNEQFF TGTGCCAGCAGGGCCGACTCCTACAATGAGCAGTTCTTC
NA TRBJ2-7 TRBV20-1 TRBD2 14 CSASGSSGPYEQYF TGCAGTGCTAGTGGGTCTAGCGGGCCTTACGAGCAGTACTTC
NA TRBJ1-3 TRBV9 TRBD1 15 CASTYQGAPGNTIYF TGTGCCAGCACGTATCAGGGGGCGCCAGGAAACACCATATATTTT
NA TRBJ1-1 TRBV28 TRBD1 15 CASSPAGTGFTEAFF TGTGCCAGCAGTCCCGCCGGGACAGGGTTCACTGAAGCTTTCTTT
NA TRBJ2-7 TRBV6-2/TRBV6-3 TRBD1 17 CASSYSPLWDRVWEQYF TGTGCCAGCAGTTACTCCCCCCTCTGGGACAGGGTGTGGGAGCAGTACTTC
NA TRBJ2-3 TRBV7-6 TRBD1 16 CASSPGTVSKLDTQYF TGTGCCAGCAGTCCAGGGACAGTGAGCAAATTGGATACGCAGTATTTT
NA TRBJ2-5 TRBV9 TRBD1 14 CASSPGQGQETQYF TGTGCCAGCAGCCCGGGACAGGGGCAAGAGACCCAGTACTTC
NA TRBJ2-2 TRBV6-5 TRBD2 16 CASSYSTSGNTGELFF TGTGCCAGCAGTTACTCAACTAGCGGGAATACCGGGGAGCTGTTTTTT
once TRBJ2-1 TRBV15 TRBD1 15 CATSDRTGDYNEQFF TGTGCCACCAGCGATCGGACAGGAGATTACAATGAGCAGTTCTTC
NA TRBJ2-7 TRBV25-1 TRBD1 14 CASSDQGEPYEQYF TGTGCCAGCAGTGATCAGGGGGAACCCTACGAGCAGTACTTC
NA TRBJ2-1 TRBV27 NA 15 CASSSFQGSYNEQFF TGTGCCAGCAGTTCCTTCCAGGGCTCCTACAATGAGCAGTTCTTC
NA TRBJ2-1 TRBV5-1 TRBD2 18 CASSSYKGLAGVIDEQFF TGCGCCAGCAGCTCGTACAAGGGACTAGCGGGAGTAATTGATGAGCAGTTCTTC
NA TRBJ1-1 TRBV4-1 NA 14 CASSQQTALTEAFF TGCGCCAGCAGCCAGCAGACAGCCCTGACTGAAGCTTTCTTT
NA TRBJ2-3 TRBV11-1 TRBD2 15 CASSSSGRETDTQYF TGTGCCAGCAGCTCCAGCGGGAGGGAGACAGATACGCAGTATTTT
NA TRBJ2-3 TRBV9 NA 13 CASSVVRGDTQYF TGTGCCAGCAGCGTAGTAAGGGGCGATACGCAGTATTTT
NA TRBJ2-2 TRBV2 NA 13 CASSEMVPGELFF TGTGCCAGCAGTGAAATGGTTCCCGGGGAGCTGTTTTTT
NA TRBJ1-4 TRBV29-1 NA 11 CSVDAGEKLFF TGCAGCGTTGATGCGGGTGAAAAACTGTTTTTT
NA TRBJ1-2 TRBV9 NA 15 CASSVGSGSAGGYTF TGTGCCAGCAGCGTAGGTTCAGGATCGGCGGGTGGCTACACCTTC
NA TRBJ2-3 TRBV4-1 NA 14 CASSQETGTDTQYF TGCGCCAGCAGCCAAGAAACGGGCACAGATACGCAGTATTTT
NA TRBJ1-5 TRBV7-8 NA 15 CASSQWTRGDQPQHF TGTGCCAGCAGCCAGTGGACACGGGGGGATCAGCCCCAGCATTTT
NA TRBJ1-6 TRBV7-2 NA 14 CASSLVIYNSPLHF TGTGCCAGCAGCTTAGTGATTTATAATTCACCCCTCCACTTT
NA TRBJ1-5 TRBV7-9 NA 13 CASSFGTNQPQHF TGTGCCAGCAGCTTTGGGACCAATCAGCCCCAGCATTTT
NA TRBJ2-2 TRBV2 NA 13 CASSESNTGELFF TGTGCCAGCAGTGAAAGTAACACCGGGGAGCTGTTTTTT
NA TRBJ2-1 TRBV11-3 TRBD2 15 CASSLDGTSGNEQFF TGTGCCAGCAGCTTAGATGGGACTAGCGGCAATGAGCAGTTCTTC
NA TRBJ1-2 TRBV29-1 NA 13 CSVVDSNFYGYTF TGCAGCGTTGTAGACAGTAACTTCTATGGCTACACCTTC
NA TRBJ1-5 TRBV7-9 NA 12 CASSSLGQPQHF TGTGCCAGCAGCTCGTTGGGTCAGCCCCAGCATTTT
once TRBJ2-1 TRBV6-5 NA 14 CASSYSRGVGEQFF TGTGCCAGCAGTTACTCGAGAGGGGTCGGTGAGCAGTTCTTC
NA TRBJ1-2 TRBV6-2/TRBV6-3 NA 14 CASSPASLSGGYTF TGTGCCAGCAGTCCCGCGTCTCTCTCGGGTGGCTACACCTTC